The present T cell receptor (beta chain) was sequenced within a study of cytomegalovirus exposure and HLA in healthy donors. Broader study findings: Presence/absence analyses assumed roughly uniform sequencing depth across donors, which may not hold. Listed as cytomegalovirus-associated were around 160 TCR beta chains.

In germline, CDR1 is WNHNN, CDR2 SYGVQD (reference sequence). This CDR3 has 19 amino acids. V gave up 0 bases and J gave up 4 bases; unmatched junction bases: 17. Comments on this clone: Its cognate antigen is unknown.

The PCR made use of 60 Vbeta and 13 Jbeta primers. This table comes from immunoSEQ multiplex PCR, and its TCRdb copy is limited to in-frame clones, with some not included. Seen here are around 150,000 clones, about 66% observed once, and the top ten hold 1.8%. Sequencing input: PBMCs. The genes are TRBV10-1 and TRBJ2-7; 8 nucleotides line up with TRBD1. The receptor was derived from a male donor in good health and CMV-seronegative. The DNA of the CDR3 is TGCGCCAGCAGTGAGTCCGTCCCAAATCCCGGGACAGGAATTTACGAGCAGTACTTC. Amino acids: CASSESVPNPGTGIYEQYF.